The 17 T cell receptor beta chains in this list originate from one sample, sequenced in a study of relationships among human T cell subsets. From mRNA, alpha and beta CDR3 regions were amplified using semiquantitative ARM-PCR. In ARM-PCR, communal superprimers followed tagged nested gene-specific primers for exponential amplification. Via MiXCR, TCRdb re-called the multiplex PCR reads, giving one row per CDR3 protein. This sample has more than 8,500 distinct CDR3 sequences, with around 49% found just once. From the CD45RA-negative fraction, anti-CD45RO beads picked out CD45RA-RO+ memory T cells. Material for sequencing was memory T cells sorted from blood. The receptors originated from a man between 35 and 55 years old in good health.

Concerning this clonotype itself: At one end the junction does not follow the germline gene, possibly because of a read error. This rearrangement joins TRBV5-4 to TRBJ2-1; 9 nucleotides align to TRBD1. Germline CDR1 is SGHNT and CDR2 is YYREEE (reference sequence). The CDR3 covers 15 residues. This CDR3 is CASGLVGTGSDEQFF. The DNA for the CDR3 is TGTGCCAGCGGCTTGGTAGGGACAGGGAGCGATGAGCAGTTCTTC.

The rearrangement links TRBV10-1 to TRBJ2-3, with D uncertain. Germline V gene lookup returns CDR1 WNHNN and CDR2 SYGVQD (reference sequence). The CDR3 is 15 amino acids. Trimming removed 0 bases from V and 0 bases from J, with 7 bases in between. CDR3 sequence (DNA): TGCGCCAGCAGTGAGTCGTTAACTAGCACAGATACGCAGTATTTT. Translated: CASSESLTSTDTQYF.

The genes are TRBV12-3 or TRBV12-4 and TRBJ2-7; 12 bases are shared with TRBD2. This CDR3 region has 15 residues. V trimming: 3 bases; J trimming: 8 bases; junction bases outside the gene matches: 8. CDR3 protein: CASSFGLAGKEKQYF. CDR3 DNA: TGTGCCAGCAGTTTCGGACTAGCGGGGAAGGAGAAGCAGTACTTC.

This clonotype was seen just once. One junction end does not reproduce the germline sequence, and a read error may be involved. The CDR3 loop reads CASSYLQGNYNGQFF. CDR3 coding DNA: TGTGCCAGCAGTTATTTACAGGGTAACTACAATGGGCAGTTCTTC. The chain combines TRBV12-3 or TRBV12-4 with TRBJ2-1; a possible D gene is TRBD1 (6 bases). The CDR3 extends over 15 amino acids.

The chain recombines TRBV20-1 with TRBJ1-6; D is possibly TRBD1 (5 bases). Trimming cost V 5 bases and J 7 bases, with 15 bases left between them. Per the germline V gene, CDR1 is DFQATT and CDR2 is SNEGSKA (reference sequence). CDR3 length equals 14 residues. For the CDR3, the DNA is TGCAGTGCTGGCCGCCAGGGCGACAATTCACCCCTCCACTTT. It translates to CSAGRQGDNSPLHF.

This clonotype showed up just once. The genes are TRBV7-9 and TRBJ1-5, with no clear D. Looked up from germline, CDR1 is SEHNR and CDR2 is FQNEAQ (reference sequence). Trimming removed 1 base from V and 5 bases from J, with 9 bases in between. This CDR3 is 14 amino acids long. DNA for the CDR3: TGTGCCAGCAGCTTAGACGGGGTGGATCAGCCCCAGCATTTT. This codes for CASSLDGVDQPQHF.

By frequency in the sample, this clonotype is medium-sized. The chain employs TRBV11-1 and TRBJ2-7, with no clear D. V lost 2 bases and J lost 6, with 11 bases in between. Per germline, CDR1 SGHAT and CDR2 FQDESV (reference sequence). The CDR3 loop spans 13 amino acids. CDR3 nucleotides: TGTGCCAGCAGCTTACTCCTTTCTATCGAGCAGTACTTC. It yields the protein CASSLLLSIEQYF.

The rearrangement uses TRBV7-3 and TRBJ1-1; D gene unclear. The CDR3 has 13 amino acids. Germline loops: CDR1 SGHTA, CDR2 FQGTGA. V lost 1 base and J 0 bases, leaving 3 bases between the germline ends. The CDR3 here is CASSLNVNTEAFF. CDR3 bases: TGTGCCAGCAGCTTAAATGTGAACACTGAAGCTTTCTTT.

The rearrangement joins TRBV11-2 to TRBJ1-1; the match to TRBD1 covers 9 bases. The germline V gene encodes CDR1 SGHAT and CDR2 FQNNGV. V was clipped by 5 bases and J by 1 base; unmatched bases: 5. The length of the CDR3 is 15 residues. The CDR3 sequence is CASSPGTGRNTEAFF. The DNA of the CDR3 is TGTGCCAGCAGCCCCGGGACAGGGAGGAACACTGAAGCTTTCTTT.

The chain is built from TRBV19 and TRBJ2-4; 14 nucleotides agree with TRBD2. V lost 7 bases and J lost 9; bases outside the gene matches: 20. The CDR3 has 19 residues. Germline V gene data show CDR1 as LNHDA and CDR2 as SQIVND (reference sequence). CDR3 residues: CASTQDTPGTSGSGSIQYF. The CDR3 DNA sequence: TGTGCCAGTACCCAGGATACGCCCGGGACTAGCGGGAGCGGCAGCATTCAGTACTTC.

The chain joins TRBV6-2 or TRBV6-3 to TRBJ2-2; D may be TRBD1 or TRBD2 (5 bases each). The length of the CDR3 is 14 residues. V was trimmed by 2 bases and J by 6 bases, leaving 10 bases between them. Germline CDR1 is MNHEY and CDR2 is SVGEGT. In nucleotides, the CDR3 is TGTGCCAGCAGTTACGGATGGGACCCCGGGGAGCTGTTTTTT. Translated, it gives CASSYGWDPGELFF.

This chain links TRBV5-1 with TRBJ2-5; TRBD2 is a possible D gene (5 bases). Trimming took off 5 bases at V and 2 bases at J, with 7 bases between the two ends. From germline, CDR1 is SGHRS and CDR2 YFSETQ. The CDR3 extends over 12 amino acids. The CDR3 coding sequence is TGCGCCAGCAGGCGGACTCAAGAGACCCAGTACTTC. It yields the protein CASRRTQETQYF. The variable domain in full, with the rest retrieved from reference TRBV5-1 and TRBJ2-5, is KAGVTQTPRYLIKTRGQQVTLSCSPISGHRSVSWYQQTPGQGLQFLFEYFSETQRNKGNFPGRFSGRQFSNSRSEMNVSTLELGDSALYLCASRRTQETQYFGPGTRLLVL.

A few counts support this clonotype. The chain uses TRBV2 and TRBJ2-1; 9 positions match TRBD1. V lost 6 bases and J lost 6; bases outside the gene matches: 6. This CDR3 is built from 14 residues. CDR1 is SNHLY, CDR2 FYNNEI, per germline. The CDR3 is CASRGTGRVNEQFF. The CDR3 coding sequence is TGTGCCAGCAGGGGGACAGGGAGAGTCAATGAGCAGTTCTTC.

V is TRBV7-9 and J is TRBJ2-1; 12 bases align to TRBD1. The CDR3 runs to 16 residues. Germline CDR1 SEHNR, CDR2 FQNEAQ (reference sequence). Trimming took 3 bases from V and 9 from J; bases not matched to a gene: 9. The CDR3 loop reads CASSFPPGQGAFEQFF. CDR3 sequence (DNA): TGTGCCAGCAGCTTCCCGCCGGGACAGGGGGCATTTGAGCAGTTCTTC.

This clonotype came up a few times. This rearrangement joins TRBV29-1 to TRBJ1-2, with 11 bases fitting TRBD1. Germline loops: CDR1 SQVTM, CDR2 ANQGSEA. The CDR3 extends over 14 amino acids. Losses at the gene ends were 5 bases for V and 4 bases for J; bases not matched to a gene: 6. CDR3 protein: CSVPTGTGGYGYTF. The CDR3 nucleotides read TGCAGCGTTCCAACCGGGACAGGGGGCTATGGCTACACCTTC.

The chain employs TRBV18 and TRBJ1-3, with D uncertain. The CDR3 has 16 amino acids. Germline V gene sequence: CDR1 KGHSH, CDR2 LQKENI. Trimming removed 2 bases at V and 0 bases at J, with 11 bases between. CDR3 nucleotides: TGTGCCAGCTCACCAAACGGGCAGAACTCTGGAAACACCATATATTTT. Its protein product is CASSPNGQNSGNTIYF. Based on the CDR3 plus reference TRBV18 and TRBJ1-3, the full variable domain is NAGVMQNPRHLVRRRGQEARLRCSPMKGHSHVYWYRQLPEEGLKFMVYLQKENIIDESGMPKERFSAEFPKEGPSILRIQQVVRGDSAAYFCASSPNGQNSGNTIYFGEGSWLTVV.

This clonotype was found a few times. The genes are TRBV20-1 and TRBJ2-1, with unresolved D. V gave up 2 bases and J gave up 7 bases, with 6 bases separating them. Germline V CDR1 and CDR2: DFQATT, SNEGSKA (reference sequence). The length of the CDR3 is 11 residues. CDR3 bases: TGCAGTGCTAGATGGGTGAATGAGCAGTTCTTC. Its protein is CSARWVNEQFF.